This T cell receptor (beta chain) was sequenced during a study of T cell responses to AZD1222 COVID-19 vaccine. This clone was counted between two and nine times. The antigen is undetermined. Study observations and caveats: Regions 160-218 and 743-854 dominated among vaccine-associated CD4 TCRs spanning spike. Repertoires were collected only later (after the peak T cell response had occurred). Clonal diversity was possibly underestimated, and white British individuals and females predominated among donors. Seropositive status at baseline applied to only a handful of AZD1222 recipients.

The CDR3 is made up of 15 amino acids. After removal of 4 bases from V and 8 bases from J, the junction contained 6 bases not matched to a gene. Germline assignment: CDR1 SGHVS and CDR2 FNYEAQ. TCRdb's table, derived via immunoSEQ multiplex PCR, lists solely in-frame clones and lacks some. The sample consists of over 150,000 clones, 86% of them appearing once. This TCR was recovered from an adult in good health. This chain uses TRBV7-6 with TRBJ1-6, with 9 bases identical to TRBD1. The sequencing here drew on peripheral blood, taken on day 0 of MenACWY control vaccination. DNA for the CDR3: TGTGCCAGCAGCTCGGGACAGGGAGGCGATTCACCCCTCCACTTT. Translating gives CASSSGQGGDSPLHF. Looking up the rest from reference TRBV7-6 and TRBJ1-6 gives the full variable domain: GAGVSQSPRYKVTKRGQDVALRCDPISGHVSLYWYRQALGQGPEFLTYFNYEAQQDKSGLPNDRFSAERPEGSISTLTIQRTEQRDSAMYRCASSSGQGGDSPLHFGNGTRLTVT.